This is a list of T cell receptor beta chains from one sample in a study of shared T cell receptors in the human thymus. Only in-frame clones appear in the TCRdb table, and some are missing; sequencing was by immunoSEQ multiplex PCR. The sample contains some 400,000 clones, 95% of which appear only once. Sequencing used thymocytes. Source of these receptors: a human donor. Both conserved end residues are part of each CDR3. The order of the fields is D gene, clone size, V gene, J gene, CDR3 protein, CDR3 DNA. A D gene is named only where the DNA matches it firmly. Expanded clones are given a class, and other clones once, few, many or no size at all.

D: TRBD1; size: -; V: TRBV28; J: TRBJ1-4; CDR3: CASSYGQGVREKLFF; DNA: TGTGCCAGCAGTTACGGCCAGGGGGTACGAGAAAAACTGTTTTTT
D: TRBD1; size: -; V: TRBV27; J: TRBJ1-4; CDR3: CASSLEGARNEKLFF; DNA: TGTGCCAGCAGTTTAGAGGGGGCGCGAAATGAAAAACTGTTTTTT
D: -; size: -; V: TRBV2; J: TRBJ2-4; CDR3: CASIPLQGSGKNIQYF; DNA: TGTGCCAGCATCCCGTTACAGGGTTCTGGCAAAAACATTCAGTACTTC
D: TRBD2; size: -; V: TRBV7-3; J: TRBJ2-7; CDR3: CASSLASGIAYEQYF; DNA: TGTGCCAGCAGCTTAGCTAGCGGGATTGCCTACGAGCAGTACTTC
D: TRBD2; size: -; V: TRBV29-1; J: TRBJ2-4; CDR3: CSVEDRGGAASGRAGLLAKNIQYF; DNA: TGCAGCGTTGAAGATCGCGGGGGGGCGGCTAGCGGGAGGGCGGGACTACTAGCCAAAAACATTCAGTACTTC
D: -; size: -; V: TRBV6-5; J: TRBJ1-5; CDR3: CASSERGATQPQHF; DNA: TGTGCCAGCAGTGAGCGGGGGGCAACGCAGCCCCAGCATTTT
D: TRBD1; size: -; V: TRBV7-9; J: TRBJ1-2; CDR3: CASSLKTGDSYGYTF; DNA: TGTGCCAGCAGCTTAAAGACAGGGGATTCCTATGGCTACACCTTC
D: -; size: -; V: TRBV27; J: TRBJ2-5; CDR3: CATKIVRGQETQYF; DNA: TGTGCCACCAAAATAGTAAGGGGTCAAGAGACCCAGTACTTC
D: -; size: -; V: TRBV27; J: TRBJ2-3; CDR3: CASIGSPEADTQYF; DNA: TGTGCCAGCATAGGATCCCCCGAGGCAGATACGCAGTATTTT
D: -; size: -; V: TRBV4-3; J: TRBJ2-5; CDR3: CASSPRQEEGETQYF; DNA: TGCGCCAGCAGCCCCCGACAGGAGGAGGGAGAGACCCAGTACTTC
D: TRBD2; size: -; V: TRBV5-6; J: TRBJ2-7; CDR3: CASSSKIGLAGPSYEQYF; DNA: TGTGCCAGCAGCTCCAAAATAGGGCTAGCGGGCCCCTCCTACGAGCAGTACTTC
D: TRBD2; size: few; V: TRBV7-3; J: TRBJ2-7; CDR3: CASSLTGTSGSYEQYF; DNA: TGTGCCAGCAGCTTAACCGGGACTAGCGGGAGTTACGAGCAGTACTTC
D: -; size: -; V: TRBV27; J: TRBJ2-3; CDR3: CASSCPQGFTPCGRRGTDTQYF; DNA: TGTGCCAGCAGTTGCCCACAGGGGTTCACCCCCTGCGGGAGAAGAGGCACAGATACGCAGTATTTT
D: -; size: -; V: TRBV5-8; J: TRBJ1-1; CDR3: CASSTGRAFF; DNA: TGTGCCAGCAGCACAGGGAGAGCTTTCTTT
D: TRBD2; size: -; V: TRBV19; J: TRBJ2-1; CDR3: CASSIEWWGLAGVNNEQFF; DNA: TGTGCCAGTAGTATAGAGTGGTGGGGTCTAGCGGGGGTGAACAATGAGCAGTTCTTC
D: -; size: -; V: TRBV28; J: TRBJ1-4; CDR3: CASHAGGSEKLFF; DNA: TGTGCCAGCCACGCGGGAGGATCCGAAAAACTGTTTTTT
D: -; size: -; V: TRBV28; J: TRBJ1-1; CDR3: CASLPDRRGNTEAFF; DNA: TGTGCCAGCCTACCCGACAGGCGGGGTAACACTGAAGCTTTCTTT
D: -; size: -; V: TRBV19; J: TRBJ2-1; CDR3: CASEGSPWEQFF; DNA: TGTGCCAGTGAGGGCAGCCCGTGGGAGCAGTTCTTC
D: -; size: -; V: TRBV19; J: TRBJ2-5; CDR3: CASSFRTLETQYF; DNA: TGTGCCAGTAGTTTCCGGACATTAGAGACCCAGTACTTC
D: TRBD2; size: -; V: TRBV27; J: TRBJ2-7; CDR3: CASSLRGGEQYF; DNA: TGTGCCAGCAGTTTACGGGGGGGCGAGCAGTACTTC
D: -; size: -; V: TRBV6-4; J: TRBJ2-3; CDR3: CASSDTAWPKEADTQYF; DNA: TGTGCCAGCAGTGACACGGCGTGGCCAAAAGAGGCGGATACGCAGTATTTT
D: TRBD1; size: -; V: TRBV5-4; J: TRBJ2-7; CDR3: CASSQGARDRASYEQYF; DNA: TGTGCCAGCAGCCAAGGGGCGCGGGACAGGGCATCCTACGAGCAGTACTTC
D: -; size: -; V: TRBV30; J: TRBJ2-7; CDR3: CAWSPTHRETLEYEQYF; DNA: TGTGCCTGGAGTCCTACCCACCGGGAGACCCTAGAATACGAGCAGTACTTC
D: -; size: -; V: TRBV28; J: TRBJ1-3; CDR3: CAGKTDSSGNTIYF; DNA: TGTGCCGGAAAGACTGACAGCTCTGGAAACACCATATATTTT
D: TRBD2; size: -; V: TRBV25-1; J: TRBJ2-7; CDR3: CASSPSGTYEQYF; DNA: TGTGCCAGCAGTCCTAGCGGAACCTACGAGCAGTACTTC
D: -; size: -; V: TRBV6-4; J: TRBJ2-7; CDR3: CASKHEQYF; DNA: TGTGCCAGCAAACACGAGCAGTACTTC
D: TRBD1; size: -; V: TRBV5-4; J: TRBJ2-2; CDR3: CASSFRQGAPGELFF; DNA: TGTGCCAGCAGCTTCCGACAGGGGGCGCCCGGGGAGCTGTTTTTT
D: -; size: few; V: TRBV20-1; J: TRBJ1-5; CDR3: CSASDGQPQHF; DNA: TGCAGTGCTAGTGACGGTCAGCCCCAGCATTTT
D: -; size: -; V: TRBV28; J: TRBJ2-7; CDR3: CATRTFGSSYEQYF; DNA: TGTGCCACCCGGACCTTCGGAAGCTCCTACGAGCAGTACTTC
D: -; size: -; V: TRBV28; J: TRBJ2-5; CDR3: CASNRQVQETQYF; DNA: TGTGCCAGCAACAGACAGGTCCAAGAGACCCAGTACTTC
D: -; size: once; V: TRBV5-4; J: TRBJ2-1; CDR3: CASSLSAGQYNEQFF; DNA: TGTGCCAGCAGCCTCTCGGCGGGACAGTACAATGAGCAGTTCTTC
D: TRBD2; size: -; V: TRBV6-5; J: TRBJ2-1; CDR3: CASGPIAGGSVEQFF; DNA: TGTGCCAGCGGGCCTATAGCGGGAGGGTCGGTTGAGCAGTTCTTC
D: TRBD1; size: -; V: TRBV11-2; J: TRBJ2-5; CDR3: CASSLKFQGAVSEQETQYF; DNA: TGTGCCAGCAGCTTAAAGTTCCAGGGGGCGGTTAGCGAGCAAGAGACCCAGTACTTC